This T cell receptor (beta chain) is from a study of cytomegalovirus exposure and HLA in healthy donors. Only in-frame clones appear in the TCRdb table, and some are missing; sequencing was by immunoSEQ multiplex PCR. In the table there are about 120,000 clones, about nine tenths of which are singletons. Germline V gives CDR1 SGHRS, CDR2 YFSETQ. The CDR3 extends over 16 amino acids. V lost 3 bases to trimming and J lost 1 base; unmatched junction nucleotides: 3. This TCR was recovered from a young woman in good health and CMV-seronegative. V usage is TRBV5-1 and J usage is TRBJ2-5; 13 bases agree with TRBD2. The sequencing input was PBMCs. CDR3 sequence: CASSWGLAGFQETQYF. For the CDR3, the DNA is TGCGCCAGCAGCTGGGGACTAGCGGGGTTCCAAGAGACCCAGTACTTC.